These 17 T cell receptor beta chains originate from one sample sequenced in a study of shared clonotypes between healthy human individuals. Generated by immunoSEQ multiplex PCR, the TCRdb table keeps only in-frame clones and is missing some. The sample contains about 1.1 million clones, about four fifths of which appear only once. Sequencing was performed on memory CD4+ T cells from PBMCs. The subset was: CD45RA-negative fraction. The source of these receptors is a man between 18 and 29 years old in good health. Some clones in this sample may be carry-over from other donors' samples.

This rearrangement joins TRBV2 to TRBJ2-1, with 7 bases fitting TRBD2. The CDR3 length is 11 residues. Germline values: CDR1 SNHLY, CDR2 FYNNEI. The V and J ends lost 7 bases and 12 bases, in that order; junction bases with no gene match: 6. CDR3 amino acids: CASKAGAGQFF. CDR3 coding DNA: TGTGCCAGCAAGGCGGGAGCTGGGCAGTTCTTC.

The chain combines TRBV27 with TRBJ2-1; D ambiguous. Trimming took off 7 bases at V and 4 bases at J, with 11 bases between the two ends. The germline V gene encodes CDR1 MNHEY and CDR2 SMNVEV (reference sequence). The length of the CDR3 is 13 residues. The CDR3 loop is CASIGGIYNEQFF. CDR3 bases: TGTGCCAGCATCGGCGGTATATACAATGAGCAGTTCTTC.

This sequence joins TRBV28 and TRBJ1-2; D unresolved. Trimming left V 5 bases short and J 4 bases short, with 8 bases between. Germline-derived CDR1 and CDR2 are MDHEN and SYDVKM. The length of the CDR3 is 12 residues. In DNA form, the CDR3 reads TGTGCCAGCAGTCCCGTGTTCTATGGCTACACCTTC. It is translated as CASSPVFYGYTF.

The table lists this clone with a few counts. This chain uses TRBV5-1 with TRBJ1-4, with 11 bases aligning to TRBD1. The germline V gene encodes CDR1 SGHRS and CDR2 YFSETQ. V was clipped by 4 bases and J by 0 bases; unmatched bases: 5. The length of the CDR3 is 17 residues. The CDR3 protein is CASSPWTGGATNEKLFF. The CDR3 DNA sequence: TGCGCCAGCAGCCCATGGACAGGGGGCGCAACTAATGAAAAACTGTTTTTT.

The V and J genes are TRBV9 and TRBJ1-2, with D unclear. CDR3 length: 13 residues. Germline V lookup: CDR1 SGDLS, CDR2 YYNGEE. With 0 bases removed from V and 8 bases from J, the gap between germline ends came to 11 bases. The CDR3 nucleotides are TGTGCCAGCAGCGTAGGGGCATCGGGCGGCTACACCTTC. Protein sequence: CASSVGASGGYTF.

The table lists this clone with a few counts. The CDR3 reads CATALSVSEQFF. The CDR3 bases are TGTGCCACCGCCCTCTCCGTCAGCGAGCAGTTCTTC. This chain links TRBV28 with TRBJ2-1; no clear D gene. The CDR3 length is 12 residues. The ends were cut back, 10 bases at V and 10 bases at J, with 17 bases in the middle. Germline CDR1 and CDR2: MDHEN and SYDVKM.

The genes are TRBV7-9 and TRBJ2-1; no clear D gene. In germline, CDR1 is SEHNR, CDR2 FQNEAQ (reference sequence). The length of the CDR3 is 14 residues. Trimming removed 8 bases at V and 0 bases at J, with 11 bases between. The CDR3 DNA reads TGTGCCAGCGAAGAAATCGGCTCCTACAATGAGCAGTTCTTC. Translating it yields CASEEIGSYNEQFF.

This chain connects TRBV28 to TRBJ2-7; 8 positions match TRBD1. Germline-derived CDR1 and CDR2 are MDHEN and SYDVKM. The ends lost 1 base at V and 4 bases at J; junction bases unmatched: 6. CDR3 length: 15 residues. The CDR3 loop is CASSLLGTGIYEQYF. CDR3 nucleotides: TGTGCCAGCAGTTTATTGGGGACAGGAATATACGAGCAGTACTTC. The variable domain in full, completed from reference TRBV28 and TRBJ2-7, reads DVKVTQSSRYLVKRTGEKVFLECVQDMDHENMFWYRQDPGLGLRLIYFSYDVKMKEKGDIPEGYSVSREKKERFSLILESASTNQTSMYLCASSLLGTGIYEQYFGPGTRLTVT.

The J gene is TRBJ2-4, the V gene TRBV18; TRBD1 matches 7 bases. CDR1 is KGHSH, CDR2 LQKENI, per germline. V was pared by 1 base and J by 0 bases, with 15 bases of the junction left unmatched. The CDR3 extends over 20 amino acids. The DNA of the CDR3 is TGTGCCAGCTCACCACTAGTAGGTGCCGGACAGGCCCTAGCCAAAAACATTCAGTACTTC. It specifies CASSPLVGAGQALAKNIQYF.

The rearrangement joins TRBV7-9 to TRBJ2-7; unclear D gene. In germline, CDR1 is SEHNR, CDR2 FQNEAQ (reference sequence). This CDR3 comprises 15 residues. V was trimmed by 0 bases and J by 4 bases, leaving 13 bases between them. CDR3 amino acids: CASSLAGPRAYEQYF. CDR3 nucleotides: TGTGCCAGCAGCTTAGCGGGTCCCCGGGCGTACGAGCAGTACTTC.

V gene TRBV5-1 combines with J gene TRBJ1-2; 8 nucleotides agree with TRBD1. The germline V gene encodes CDR1 SGHRS and CDR2 YFSETQ. The ends lost 3 bases at V and 0 bases at J; junction bases unmatched: 1. The length of the CDR3 is 14 residues. CDR3 DNA sequence: TGCGCCAGCAGCTACAGGGGGACTAACTATGGCTACACCTTC. Amino acid sequence: CASSYRGTNYGYTF.

The CDR3 sequence: CASSNRTGGTEAFF. CDR3 nucleotide sequence: TGCGCCAGCAGCAACCGGACAGGGGGGACTGAAGCTTTCTTT. This chain joins TRBV5-1 and TRBJ1-1; 10 bases match TRBD1. The CDR3 loop spans 14 amino acids. Losses at the gene ends were 4 bases for V and 5 bases for J; bases not matched to a gene: 5. Germline assignment: CDR1 SGHRS and CDR2 YFSETQ.

The chain links TRBV6-6 to TRBJ1-1; 7 bases match TRBD1. Germline V gene sequence: CDR1 MNHNY, CDR2 SVGAGI (reference sequence). V shed 6 bases, J shed 7 bases, and the junction held 8 bases outside the gene matches. There are 13 residues in the CDR3. CDR3 in amino acids: CASRRTGAVEAFF. The CDR3 DNA follows: TGTGCCAGCAGACGAACAGGGGCCGTTGAAGCTTTCTTT.

The J gene is TRBJ2-2, the V gene TRBV15, with D perhaps matching TRBD1 (5 bases). The CDR3 is made up of 16 amino acids. V shed 0 bases and J shed 4 bases, with 12 bases lying between them. Germline V CDR1 and CDR2: LNHNV, YYDKDF (reference sequence). This CDR3 is CATSREGQSPTGELFF. The CDR3 coding sequence is TGTGCCACCAGCAGAGAGGGGCAGAGCCCCACCGGGGAGCTGTTTTTT.

About this clone itself: Other nucleotide sequences in the sample specify the same CDR3. The CDR3 DNA is TGTGCCAGCGGTAGGGGCAATCAGCCCCAGCATTTT. This sequence encodes CASGRGNQPQHF. The J gene is TRBJ1-5, the V gene TRBV28; D ambiguous. Trimming removed 8 bases at V and 2 bases at J, with 7 bases between. Germline-derived CDR1 and CDR2 are MDHEN and SYDVKM. The CDR3 totals 12 residues.

The V call is TRBV7-3, the J call TRBJ2-3, with TRBD2 identical over 9 bases. This CDR3 is 16 amino acids long. The trim removed 3 bases at V and 1 base at J, leaving 5 bases unmatched. Germline V gene data show CDR1 as SGHTA and CDR2 as FQGTGA. This CDR3 is CASSFLAGSGTDTQYF. In DNA form, the CDR3 reads TGTGCCAGCAGCTTCCTAGCGGGAAGTGGCACAGATACGCAGTATTTT. Drawing the rest from reference TRBV7-3 and TRBJ2-3, the complete variable domain is GAGVSQTPSNKVTEKGKYVELRCDPISGHTALYWYRQSLGQGPEFLIYFQGTGAADDSGLPNDRFFAVRPEGSVSTLKIQRTERGDSAVYLCASSFLAGSGTDTQYFGPGTRLTVL.

The chain is built from TRBV27 and TRBJ2-7; TRBD1 matches at 7 bases. From germline, CDR1 is MNHEY and CDR2 SMNVEV (reference sequence). After removal of 8 bases from V and 0 bases from J, the junction contained 4 bases not matched to a gene. The CDR3 has 13 residues. The CDR3 sequence: CASWDSYSYEQYF. The CDR3, as DNA: TGTGCCAGCTGGGACAGCTACTCCTACGAGCAGTACTTC.